These 20 T cell receptor beta chains share one sample of origin, sequenced in a study of control samples from healthy donors and cancer patients. The table came from immunoSEQ multiplex PCR; TCRdb's copy has only in-frame clones and leaves some out. In the table there are about 96,000 clones, just over 90% of which are singletons. The specimen sequenced was blood. These receptors came from a man aged 18 to 30 in good health.

This chain connects TRBV7-2 to TRBJ2-1; TRBD1 or TRBD2 may be the D gene (5 bases each). Germline values: CDR1 SGHTA, CDR2 FQGNSA. Trimming took 3 bases from V and 6 from J, leaving 15 bases between them. The CDR3 covers 15 residues. CDR3 amino acids: CASSLGGLGGNEQFF. The CDR3 coding sequence is TGTGCCAGCAGCTTGGGCGGCCTTGGGGGCAATGAGCAGTTCTTC.

The V gene is TRBV4-2, the J gene TRBJ1-3; no definite D call. CDR1 is LGHNA, CDR2 YNFKEQ, per germline. Trimming took 1 base from V and 0 from J, leaving 10 bases between them. The CDR3 is made up of 16 amino acids. CDR3 nucleotide sequence: TGTGCCAGCAGCCAAGCTCGAGGAACCTCTGGAAACACCATATATTTT. Amino acids: CASSQARGTSGNTIYF.

The V gene is TRBV7-9, the J gene TRBJ2-2; D gene ambiguous. CDR1 SEHNR and CDR2 FQNEAQ come from the germline V gene (reference sequence). V was trimmed by 1 base and J by 0 bases, leaving 6 bases between them. The CDR3 totals 15 residues. The DNA for the CDR3 is TGTGCCAGCAGCTTAGGCCCCGCGAACACCGGGGAGCTGTTTTTT. Residues: CASSLGPANTGELFF.

The chain has TRBV12-3 or TRBV12-4 and TRBJ2-1; D may be TRBD2 (6 bases). V dropped 6 bases and J dropped 13 bases, with 16 bases sitting between them. The CDR3 is 12 residues long. As DNA, the CDR3 is TGTGCCAGCAGCCTCCCTCGGGGGTCTCAGTTCTTC. Encoded protein: CASSLPRGSQFF.

In regard to this clone: An end of the junction does not agree with germline; a read error may underlie this. The J gene is TRBJ1-1, the V gene TRBV2; possible D gene TRBD1, 5 bases. Germline V CDR1 and CDR2: SNHLY, FYNNEI. The CDR3 is made up of 14 amino acids. This CDR3 is CASSSGTVNSEAFF. The CDR3 DNA is TGTGCCAGCAGTTCCGGGACGGTGAACTCTGAAGCTTTCTTT.

The rearrangement links TRBV7-2 to TRBJ1-6, with no clear D. Germline lookup yields CDR1 SGHTA and CDR2 FQGNSA. V was pared by 5 bases and J by 16 bases, with 24 bases between. The CDR3 has 15 amino acids. CDR3 nucleotides: TGTGCCAGCAGCCCCGACGGAGGGTGGATTCACCCTCTCCACTTT. This gives the protein CASSPDGGWIHPLHF.

In its sample, this clone was seen a few times. This rearrangement joins TRBV5-1 to TRBJ1-4; no clear D gene. CDR1 is SGHRS, CDR2 YFSETQ, per germline. The CDR3 extends over 15 amino acids. V lost 2 bases, J lost 2 bases, and 10 bases lay in between. CDR3 sequence: CASSLRSATNEKLFF. CDR3 DNA: TGCGCCAGCAGCTTACGCAGTGCTACTAATGAAAAACTGTTTTTT. The whole variable domain, remainder taken from reference TRBV5-1 and TRBJ1-4, is KAGVTQTPRYLIKTRGQQVTLSCSPISGHRSVSWYQQTPGQGLQFLFEYFSETQRNKGNFPGRFSGRQFSNSRSEMNVSTLELGDSALYLCASSLRSATNEKLFFGSGTQLSVL.

The chain employs TRBV2 and TRBJ1-1; 7 positions agree with TRBD1. The J segment lost 3 bases and the V segment lost 6 bases, leaving 4 bases of the junction unmatched. This CDR3 is 13 amino acids long. Germline CDR1 and CDR2: SNHLY and FYNNEI. In DNA form, the CDR3 reads TGTGCCAGCAGAGCAGACAGGGACACTGAAGCTTTCTTT. Translation: CASRADRDTEAFF.

V usage is TRBV6-2 or TRBV6-3 and J usage is TRBJ1-2; D ambiguous. This CDR3 comprises 16 residues. The V and J ends lost 2 bases and 3 bases respectively, with 16 bases between them. Germline V gene data show CDR1 as MNHEY and CDR2 as SVGEGT. DNA of the CDR3: TGTGCCAGCAGTTACGGAGTCGAACAGTTATACTATGGCTACACCTTC. Translated, it gives CASSYGVEQLYYGYTF.

Here the CDR3 reads CASRISGTGSLGYTF. Here the CDR3 DNA reads TGTGCCAGCAGAATCAGTGGCACAGGGTCGTTAGGCTACACCTTC. This chain connects TRBV6-5 to TRBJ1-2, with D maybe TRBD1 (6 bases). The CDR3 runs 15 residues. In germline, CDR1 is MNHEY, CDR2 SVGAGI. Trimming pared 6 bases from V and 8 bases from J, leaving 22 bases between.

CDR3 DNA: TGTGCCAGCTCACCTTCCGTTCATAATTCACCCCTCCACTTT. Amino acid sequence: CASSPSVHNSPLHF. The chain is built from TRBV18 and TRBJ1-6, with D uncertain. This CDR3 contains 14 residues. Germline CDR1 reads KGHSH; CDR2 reads LQKENI. V lost 3 bases to trimming and J lost 5 bases, with 8 bases between them.

J is TRBJ2-3 and V is TRBV5-1; 8 nucleotides line up with TRBD2. V dropped 0 bases and J dropped 5; count of bases not matched to a gene: 2. The CDR3 is 14 residues long. Looked up from germline, CDR1 is SGHRS and CDR2 is YFSETQ. The CDR3 region is CASSLELAVDTQYF. CDR3 nucleotide sequence: TGCGCCAGCAGCTTGGAACTAGCGGTAGATACGCAGTATTTT.

The chain carries TRBV7-8 and TRBJ2-5; 12 bases fit TRBD1. Trimming at V came to 0 bases and at J to 4 bases, leaving 3 bases not matched to a gene. CDR3 length: 16 residues. CDR1 and CDR2 from the germline V gene are SGHVS and FQNEAQ. CDR3 DNA: TGTGCCAGCAGCTTAGCAACGGGACAGGGGGCAGAGACCCAGTACTTC. This encodes CASSLATGQGAETQYF.

This chain links TRBV7-2 with TRBJ2-7; weak D call: TRBD2 (5 bases). The CDR3 contains 15 residues. Germline loops: CDR1 SGHTA, CDR2 FQGNSA. V was shortened by 5 bases and J by 6 bases, with 20 bases between the two germline ends. CDR3 coding DNA: TGTGCCAGCAGCCAAACGAGGGTGGTCCAAGGCGAGCAGTACTTC. Amino acids: CASSQTRVVQGEQYF.

The chain joins TRBV6-5 to TRBJ1-5; D not certain. The germline CDR1 and CDR2 sequences are MNHEY and SVGAGI. The CDR3 totals 13 residues. V lost 7 bases and J 5 bases, leaving 12 bases between the germline ends. The CDR3 region is CASKASGYQPQHF. The CDR3 DNA reads as TGTGCCAGCAAGGCGAGTGGATATCAGCCCCAGCATTTT.

The V and J genes are TRBV29-1 and TRBJ2-7; 11 nucleotides match TRBD2. CDR3 length: 18 amino acids. With V trimmed by 3 bases and J by 9 bases, 22 bases remained unmatched. The germline V gene encodes CDR1 SQVTM and CDR2 ANQGSEA. CDR3 protein: CSVEVPGVAGGPVFGQYF. The CDR3 nucleotides are TGCAGCGTTGAGGTACCCGGGGTAGCGGGAGGGCCGGTTTTCGGGCAGTACTTC.

This rearrangement joins TRBV2 to TRBJ2-7; weak D call: TRBD2 (6 bases). Germline CDR1 SNHLY, CDR2 FYNNEI. Trimming shortened V by 8 bases and J by 3 bases, and 23 bases separated the two germline ends. CDR3 length equals 16 residues. The CDR3 coding sequence is TGTGCCAGCTACGGGCGATGGGAGGAGAAGATCTACGAGCAGTACTTC. This encodes CASYGRWEEKIYEQYF.

The V gene is TRBV6-4, the J gene TRBJ2-2, with a possible D match to TRBD2 (5 bases). The CDR3 extends over 14 amino acids. Germline loops: CDR1 MRHNA, CDR2 SNTAGT. V dropped 6 bases and J dropped 4 bases, with 12 bases sitting between them. The CDR3: CASRASSFTGELFF. Here the CDR3 DNA reads TGTGCCAGCAGGGCTTCTAGCTTCACCGGGGAGCTGTTTTTT.

The chain recombines TRBV6-2 or TRBV6-3 with TRBJ2-1; D might be TRBD1 or TRBD2, each matching 5 bases. The CDR3 consists of 15 residues. V lost 4 bases and J 7 bases, leaving 17 bases between the germline ends. Germline values: CDR1 MNHEY, CDR2 SVGEGT. CDR3 in DNA: TGTGCCAGCAGTTTGGCAGGGACGGTTGGGAATGAGCAGTTCTTC. Translated, it gives CASSLAGTVGNEQFF.

This sequence joins TRBV18 and TRBJ2-7, with 7 bases matching TRBD1. The CDR3 extends over 18 amino acids. CDR1 is KGHSH, CDR2 LQKENI, per germline. The ends lost 2 bases at V and 5 bases at J; junction bases unmatched: 18. CDR3 protein: CASSPTALGGSWSDEQYF. The DNA of the CDR3 is TGTGCCAGCTCACCAACGGCATTAGGGGGCTCCTGGTCGGACGAGCAGTACTTC. The full variable domain, completed using reference TRBV18 and TRBJ2-7, is NAGVMQNPRHLVRRRGQEARLRCSPMKGHSHVYWYRQLPEEGLKFMVYLQKENIIDESGMPKERFSAEFPKEGPSILRIQQVVRGDSAAYFCASSPTALGGSWSDEQYFGPGTRLTVT.